A single sample is the source of the 29 T cell receptor beta chains below, sequenced in a study of blood T cell repertoires in COVID-19 (dated by TCRdb to 2020 to 2022). Libraries came from the immunoSEQ multiplex PCR assay. TCRdb obtained this table from immuneACCESS and retained in-frame rearrangements with V and J assigned. These tables miss some clones; where compared with another copy, unresolved V genes account for less than half of the shortfall, and the remainder is unexplained. The sample table shows under 200,000 clones, and about 86% are seen once. About 7.7% of the sample lies in the top ten. Source material: PBMCs or T cells enriched from blood (not recorded which). These receptors were collected from a man over 45 who had recovered from COVID-19.

This chain uses TRBV5-6 with TRBJ1-2; no clear D. Germline V lookup: CDR1 SGHDT, CDR2 YYEEEE. The CDR3 consists of 13 residues. The V end lost 5 bases, the J end lost 4 bases, and 12 bases lay between the germline ends. The CDR3 DNA reads as TGTGCCAGCAGGCCACTGGGCCCCTATGGCTACACCTTC. It codes for CASRPLGPYGYTF. The full variable domain, in which reference TRBV5-6 and TRBJ1-2 provide the parts outside the CDR3, is DAGVTQSPTHLIKTRGQQVTLRCSPKSGHDTVSWYQQALGQGPQFIFQYYEEEERQRGNFPDRFSGHQFPNYSSELNVNALLLGDSALYLCASRPLGPYGYTFGSGTRLTVV.

This chain joins TRBV6-6 and TRBJ1-5, with TRBD1 matching over 8 bases. The ends lost 7 bases at V and 3 bases at J; junction bases unmatched: 11. Germline CDR1 is MNHNY and CDR2 is SVGAGI (reference sequence). This CDR3 has 16 residues. The CDR3 DNA is TGTGCCAGCACCCCTCCGCAGCAGGGGGCCAATCAGCCCCAGCATTTT. This gives the protein CASTPPQQGANQPQHF.

The chain uses TRBV7-8 and TRBJ1-2; TRBD1 matches at 9 bases. The length of the CDR3 is 15 residues. The germline V gene has CDR1 SGHVS and CDR2 FQNEAQ. J was trimmed by 5 bases and V by 4 bases; bases with no gene match: 8. CDR3 residues: CASSSSGTGRYGYTF. In DNA form, the CDR3 reads TGTGCCAGCAGCTCGTCCGGGACAGGGAGGTATGGCTACACCTTC.

Written as DNA, the CDR3 is TGTGCCACCAGCAGAGGGGACAGGGGGTATTCTATCGATGAGCAGTTCTTC. Translation: CATSRGDRGYSIDEQFF. The chain has TRBV15 and TRBJ2-1; TRBD1 matches at 11 bases. Germline V gives CDR1 LNHNV, CDR2 YYDKDF (reference sequence). Trimming cost V 1 base and J 8 bases; bases outside gene matches: 10. The CDR3 spans 17 residues.

The chain joins TRBV11-3 to TRBJ2-1; perhaps TRBD2 as D (6 bases). Trimming removed 1 base from V and 0 bases from J, with 13 bases in between. Germline V lookup: CDR1 SGHNT, CDR2 YENEEA. There are 17 residues in the CDR3. CDR3 residues: CASSLGVAGSSYNEQFF. CDR3 bases: TGTGCCAGCAGCTTAGGGGTGGCGGGGAGCTCCTACAATGAGCAGTTCTTC.

The chain employs TRBV5-1 and TRBJ2-2; TRBD2 aligns across 10 bases. CDR1 is SGHRS, CDR2 YFSETQ, per germline. J gave up 6 bases and V 4 bases, and 15 bases lay outside the gene matches. The CDR3 length is 18 residues. CDR3 nucleotide sequence: TGCGCCAGCAGCACCACCCTTCGGAGCGGGGGGGCCGCCGGGGAGCTGTTTTTT. It yields the protein CASSTTLRSGGAAGELFF. Based on the CDR3 plus reference TRBV5-1 and TRBJ2-2, the full variable domain is KAGVTQTPRYLIKTRGQQVTLSCSPISGHRSVSWYQQTPGQGLQFLFEYFSETQRNKGNFPGRFSGRQFSNSRSEMNVSTLELGDSALYLCASSTTLRSGGAAGELFFGEGSRLTVL.

J is TRBJ1-1 and V is TRBV6-5; the D gene is possibly TRBD1 (5 bases). Germline V gene data show CDR1 as MNHEY and CDR2 as SVGAGI. V was trimmed by 2 bases and J by 4 bases, leaving 11 bases between them. This CDR3 contains 14 residues. The CDR3 sequence: CASSYAGPVTEAFF. CDR3 nucleotides: TGTGCCAGCAGTTACGCAGGGCCTGTCACTGAAGCTTTCTTT.

The V gene is TRBV3-1 (or the pseudogene TRBV3-2), the J gene TRBJ1-2; no definite D call. Germline assignment: CDR1 LGHDT and CDR2 YNNKEL (reference sequence). The CDR3 sequence is 14 residues long. Trimming removed 3 bases at V and 2 bases at J, with 10 bases between. CDR3 in DNA: TGTGCCAGCAGCCACCTCCAGGAAAACTATGGCTACACCTTC. Protein sequence: CASSHLQENYGYTF.

This clone was observed once. The chain is built from TRBV9 and TRBJ1-3; 9 bases agree with TRBD1. V lost 1 base, J lost 1 base, and 9 bases stayed unmatched. CDR1 and CDR2 from the germline V gene are SGDLS and YYNGEE. CDR3 size: 18 residues. The CDR3 DNA reads as TGTGCCAGCAGCGTACGGGGACAGGGAGTTGGGTCTGGAAACACCATATATTTT. It specifies CASSVRGQGVGSGNTIYF.

This rearrangement joins TRBV9 to TRBJ2-5; D not certain. CDR1 and CDR2 from the germline V gene are SGDLS and YYNGEE. Trimming removed 0 bases from V and 3 bases from J, with 12 bases in between. The CDR3 is made up of 15 amino acids. The CDR3 reads CASSVAVSREETQYF. In DNA form, the CDR3 reads TGTGCCAGCAGCGTAGCGGTTAGCCGGGAAGAGACCCAGTACTTC.

The chain combines TRBV9 with TRBJ2-7; 10 nucleotides match TRBD1. Germline-derived CDR1 and CDR2 are SGDLS and YYNGEE. The CDR3 is made up of 14 amino acids. Trimming removed 4 bases from V and 7 bases from J; junction bases left unmatched: 8. The DNA for the CDR3 is TGTGCCAGCAGCACGACAGGGGGCGCGGGGGAGCAGTACTTC. Its translation: CASSTTGGAGEQYF.

V usage is TRBV6-5 and J usage is TRBJ1-2, with D perhaps matching TRBD1 (6 bases). V lost 5 bases and J 2 bases, leaving 12 bases between the germline ends. The CDR3 length is 14 residues. Germline CDR1 MNHEY, CDR2 SVGAGI. CDR3 amino acids: CASSQQQGNYGYTF. The CDR3 nucleotides are TGTGCCAGCAGTCAACAACAGGGAAACTATGGCTACACCTTC.

This chain uses TRBV6-5 with TRBJ2-2; the match to TRBD1 covers 11 bases. This CDR3 is 14 amino acids long. Germline V gene sequence: CDR1 MNHEY, CDR2 SVGAGI. V trimming: 8 bases; J trimming: 7 bases; junction bases outside the gene matches: 6. The DNA of the CDR3 is TGTGCCAGCGGAAGGACAGGGGGCCACGGGGAGCTGTTTTTT. As protein: CASGRTGGHGELFF.

This sequence joins TRBV12-3 or TRBV12-4 and TRBJ2-4; 7 nucleotides align to TRBD2. Unmatched junction bases numbered 0, after V lost 0 bases and J lost 7 bases. There are 13 residues in the CDR3. CDR3 in amino acids: CASSLAGGNIQYF. CDR3 DNA sequence: TGTGCCAGCAGTTTAGCGGGGGGGAACATTCAGTACTTC.

This clone has a handful of counts. The V and J genes are TRBV7-6 and TRBJ1-6, with D possibly being TRBD1 (6 bases). V was clipped by 5 bases and J by 10 bases, with 15 bases between them. CDR3 size: 14 residues. Germline loops: CDR1 SGHVS, CDR2 FNYEAQ. DNA for the CDR3: TGTGCCAGCAGCGCCCGGGACATGGGATCACCCCTCCACTTT. This gives the protein CASSARDMGSPLHF.

V gene TRBV4-3 combines with J gene TRBJ2-3; D might be TRBD1 (5 bases). Germline V gives CDR1 LGHNA, CDR2 YSLEER. The CDR3 consists of 14 residues. Trimming removed 1 base from V and 5 bases from J, with 10 bases in between. CDR3 protein: CASSQVSQGDTQYF. Here the CDR3 DNA reads TGCGCCAGCAGCCAAGTATCCCAGGGAGATACGCAGTATTTT.

The V gene is TRBV10-1, the J gene TRBJ1-1; D remains unclear. Germline values: CDR1 WNHNN, CDR2 SYGVQD (reference sequence). The CDR3 totals 13 residues. Trimming removed 4 bases from V and 0 bases from J, with 6 bases in between. The CDR3 DNA is TGCGCCAGCAGTGGGGCTTTGAACACTGAAGCTTTCTTT. Its translation: CASSGALNTEAFF.

V is TRBV6-2 or TRBV6-3 and J is TRBJ1-1; tentative D call: TRBD1 (5 bases). Germline values: CDR1 MNHEY, CDR2 SVGEGT. The CDR3 runs to 12 residues. Trimming removed 6 bases at V and 10 bases at J, with 15 bases between. CDR3 sequence: CASSWGGKGAFF. The CDR3 DNA sequence: TGTGCCAGCAGCTGGGGGGGAAAGGGAGCTTTCTTT.

The V and J genes are TRBV7-2 and TRBJ2-7; 9 bases agree with TRBD1. Germline V CDR1 and CDR2: SGHTA, FQGNSA. The CDR3 is 16 residues long. The ends lost 5 bases at V and 3 bases at J; junction bases unmatched: 11. The CDR3 DNA sequence: TGTGCCAGCAGCCCGGACCCGGGACAGGGATTCTACGAGCAGTACTTC. Its translation is CASSPDPGQGFYEQYF. The full variable domain, completed using reference TRBV7-2 and TRBJ2-7, is GAGVSQSPSNKVTEKGKDVELRCDPISGHTALYWYRQSLGQGLEFLIYFQGNSAPDKSGLPSDRFSAERTGGSVSTLTIQRTQQEDSAVYLCASSPDPGQGFYEQYFGPGTRLTVT.

This clone was counted ten times or more. In nucleotides, the CDR3 is TGTGCCAGCAGTGAAGGGGCGGGGGGCCCTACCTACGAGCAGTACTTC. Its protein product is CASSEGAGGPTYEQYF. The chain employs TRBV6-1 and TRBJ2-7; TRBD2 agrees at 8 bases. Germline-derived CDR1 and CDR2 are MNHNS and SASEGT. Losses at the gene ends were 1 base for V and 2 bases for J; bases not matched to a gene: 7. The CDR3 is 16 residues long.

This clone was seen a handful of times. The chain couples TRBV27 to TRBJ2-3; possible D gene TRBD1, 5 bases. CDR1 is MNHEY, CDR2 SMNVEV, per germline (reference sequence). Deletions cut 10 bases from V and 6 bases from J, with 14 bases between. This CDR3 has 12 amino acids. As DNA, the CDR3 is TGTGCCACCCTTGGGGCCCGCGATACGCAGTATTTT. This translates into CATLGARDTQYF.

The CDR3 is CASSPTRGEENYGYTF. CDR3 nucleotides: TGTGCCAGTAGCCCTACGAGAGGGGAGGAGAACTATGGCTACACCTTC. The rearrangement links TRBV19 to TRBJ1-2, with D possibly TRBD1 on 5 matching bases. The CDR3 contains 16 residues. The germline CDR1 and CDR2 sequences are LNHDA and SQIVND (reference sequence). V lost 6 bases and J lost 2, with 19 bases in between.

Written as DNA, the CDR3 is TGCAGCGCTAAGCGGGGCCCGACGGTAAGCTCCTACAATGAGCAGTTCTTC. It is translated as CSAKRGPTVSSYNEQFF. This sequence joins TRBV29-1 and TRBJ2-1, with TRBD2 matching over 7 bases. The CDR3 totals 17 residues. V lost 7 bases, J lost 0 bases, and 15 bases stayed unmatched. The germline V gene encodes CDR1 SQVTM and CDR2 ANQGSEA.

The rearrangement links TRBV6-1 to TRBJ1-2; no definite D call. The CDR3 totals 11 residues. Germline assignment: CDR1 MNHNS and CDR2 SASEGT. V lost 1 base, J lost 8 bases, and 5 bases lay in between. CDR3 sequence reads: CASSEVLGYTF. The CDR3 nucleotides are TGTGCCAGCAGTGAAGTCTTAGGCTACACCTTC.

There are a few counts of this clone. The chain has TRBV5-1 and TRBJ1-1; 7 bases match TRBD1. V gave up 3 bases and J gave up 3 bases; unmatched junction bases: 5. Germline CDR1 reads SGHRS; CDR2 reads YFSETQ. The CDR3 loop spans 14 amino acids. CDR3 sequence: CASSSSGGYTEAFF. DNA of the CDR3: TGCGCCAGCAGCTCTTCAGGGGGTTACACTGAAGCTTTCTTT.

The V and J genes are TRBV9 and TRBJ2-1; 10 bases agree with TRBD2. The CDR3 runs 15 residues. V shed 0 bases, J shed 7 bases, and the junction held 4 bases outside the gene matches. Per the germline V gene, CDR1 is SGDLS and CDR2 is YYNGEE. The CDR3 sequence is CASSVATSGPNEQFF. In DNA, the CDR3 is TGTGCCAGCAGCGTAGCGACTAGCGGGCCGAATGAGCAGTTCTTC.

The chain recombines TRBV5-4 with TRBJ2-7; no definite D call. The germline V gene encodes CDR1 SGHNT and CDR2 YYREEE (reference sequence). Trimming removed 0 bases at V and 7 bases at J, with 8 bases between. The CDR3 has 12 amino acids. This CDR3 is CASSLAQKEQYF. The CDR3 DNA is TGTGCCAGCAGCTTGGCTCAGAAAGAGCAGTACTTC. Full variable domain (rest looked up from reference TRBV5-4 and TRBJ2-7): ETGVTQSPTHLIKTRGQQVTLRCSSQSGHNTVSWYQQALGQGPQFIFQYYREEENGRGNFPPRFSGLQFPNYSSELNVNALELDDSALYLCASSLAQKEQYFGPGTRLTVT.

This clone was observed a single time. The chain is built from TRBV6-5 and TRBJ2-1, with 8 nucleotides matching TRBD2. Germline CDR1 is MNHEY and CDR2 is SVGAGI. The CDR3 covers 15 residues. V lost 5 bases and J lost 0; bases outside the gene matches: 3. In DNA, the CDR3 is TGTGCCAGCAGTCCAAGCGGGAGCTCCTACAATGAGCAGTTCTTC. The encoded protein is CASSPSGSSYNEQFF.

This clone was recorded only once. CDR3 nucleotide sequence: TGCGCCAGCAGCCATGGACTTGGGTCCCCCGGGGAGCTGTTTTTT. Its protein product is CASSHGLGSPGELFF. This chain uses TRBV4-1 with TRBJ2-2; a weak D match, TRBD2 (5 bases). Germline CDR1 reads MGHRA; CDR2 reads YSYEKL. This CDR3 has 15 residues. The germline V and J ends were trimmed by 3 bases and 6 bases, with 14 bases remaining between them.